The next 23 T cell receptor beta chains were all read from a single sample in a study of blood T cell repertoires in COVID-19. Produced via immunoSEQ multiplex PCR; TCRdb's table is partial and in-frame only. The sample includes fewer than 120,000 clones, roughly 79% of them seen just once. The sequenced material came from peripheral blood. These receptors were obtained from a woman aged 80 or older with active or convalescent COVID-19.

V and J are TRBV5-1 and TRBJ2-7; TRBD2 is a possible D gene (6 bases). The CDR3 extends over 15 amino acids. CDR1 SGHRS and CDR2 YFSETQ come from the germline V gene. V lost 2 bases, J lost 6 bases, and 18 bases lay in between. Here the CDR3 reads CASSLPTGLVIEQYF. In nucleotides, the CDR3 is TGCGCCAGCAGCTTACCAACGGGACTGGTTATCGAGCAGTACTTC.

V is TRBV5-8 and J is TRBJ1-5; maybe TRBD1 (6 bases). The CDR3 is made up of 14 amino acids. V was pared by 2 bases and J by 6 bases, with 12 bases between. CDR1 and CDR2 from the germline V gene are SGHTS and YDEGEE. In nucleotides, the CDR3 is TGTGCCAGCAGCTTCTCAGGGGTTAGTCAGCCCCAGCATTTT. Its protein product is CASSFSGVSQPQHF.

CDR3: CASSLRAVHSNQPQHF. Written as DNA, the CDR3 is TGTGCCAGCAGCTTGCGGGCAGTGCATAGCAATCAGCCCCAGCATTTT. The genes are TRBV7-2 and TRBJ1-5; D gene unclear. CDR1 and CDR2 from the germline V gene are SGHTA and FQGNSA. The CDR3 contains 16 residues. Trimming shortened V by 3 bases and J by 0 bases, and 12 bases separated the two germline ends.

The rearrangement links TRBV5-1 to TRBJ2-7; 8 bases agree with TRBD1. The ends lost 0 bases at V and 6 bases at J; junction bases unmatched: 8. Germline assignment: CDR1 SGHRS and CDR2 YFSETQ. This CDR3 comprises 15 residues. CDR3 sequence reads: CASSLGGQGVAEQYF. As DNA, the CDR3 is TGCGCCAGCAGCTTGGGAGGACAGGGAGTAGCCGAGCAGTACTTC.

The V call is TRBV29-1, the J call TRBJ2-5; 7 bases line up with TRBD1. Trimming removed 5 bases from V and 5 bases from J; junction bases left unmatched: 5. Germline CDR1 SQVTM, CDR2 ANQGSEA. The CDR3 is 12 amino acids. The chain's CDR3 is CSVSTGAETQYF. In nucleotides, the CDR3 is TGCAGCGTTTCAACAGGGGCGGAGACCCAGTACTTC.

The V call is TRBV19, the J call TRBJ1-3, with unresolved D. The CDR3 has 12 amino acids. V dropped 4 bases and J dropped 1 base, with 2 bases sitting between them. Germline values: CDR1 LNHDA, CDR2 SQIVND (reference sequence). The CDR3 region is CASSTSGNTIYF. The CDR3, as DNA: TGTGCCAGTAGTACGTCTGGAAACACCATATATTTT.

The genes are TRBV7-9 and TRBJ2-1; 9 bases map to TRBD2. This CDR3 has 18 residues. The trim removed 1 base at V and 6 bases at J, leaving 13 bases unmatched. Germline V gene lookup returns CDR1 SEHNR and CDR2 FQNEAQ (reference sequence). CDR3 sequence: CASSLGILAGKRTNEQFF. The CDR3 DNA is TGTGCCAGCAGCTTAGGAATTCTAGCGGGAAAGCGGACCAATGAGCAGTTCTTC.

This clone has more than one count but fewer than ten. The chain couples TRBV2 to TRBJ2-2; 9 bases fit TRBD2. CDR3 size: 15 residues. Germline V gives CDR1 SNHLY, CDR2 FYNNEI. V was clipped by 7 bases and J by 7 bases; unmatched bases: 10. CDR3 region: CASTQLAGRGGELFF. CDR3 bases: TGTGCCAGCACCCAGCTAGCGGGACGGGGCGGGGAGCTGTTTTTT.

In its sample, this clone was seen many times. V gene TRBV4-1 combines with J gene TRBJ1-2; TRBD1 is a possible D gene (6 bases). Looked up from germline, CDR1 is MGHRA and CDR2 is YSYEKL. With 3 bases removed from V and 4 bases from J, the gap between germline ends came to 9 bases. There are 13 residues in the CDR3. CDR3 loop: CASSQDRFYGYTF. The DNA of the CDR3 is TGCGCCAGCAGCCAGGACAGATTCTATGGCTACACCTTC.

The table lists this clone with a few counts. This chain's CDR3 is CASSLDGGVSQPQHF. The CDR3 DNA is TGTGCCAGCAGCTTGGACGGGGGGGTTAGTCAGCCCCAGCATTTT. V is TRBV5-4 and J is TRBJ1-5, with a weak D call TRBD1 (5 bases). Germline assignment: CDR1 SGHNT and CDR2 YYREEE (reference sequence). V gave up 0 bases and J gave up 6 bases, with 13 bases separating them. The CDR3 loop spans 15 amino acids.

This clone was observed once. The CDR3 bases are TGTGCCAGCAGGGGGACTAGCGGGAGTCGGCACTACAATGAGCAGTTCTTC. Its translation is CASRGTSGSRHYNEQFF. V usage is TRBV28 and J usage is TRBJ2-1; 14 bases match TRBD2. The V segment lost 6 bases and the J segment 3 bases; nucleotides outside the gene matches: 7. This CDR3 region has 17 residues. Per the germline V gene, CDR1 is MDHEN and CDR2 is SYDVKM.

The rearrangement joins TRBV27 to TRBJ2-3; 12 bases are a match to TRBD2. J gave up 0 bases and V 1 base, and 5 bases lay outside the gene matches. From germline, CDR1 is MNHEY and CDR2 SMNVEV (reference sequence). CDR3 length: 18 amino acids. CDR3 DNA sequence: TGTGCCAGCAGTTTATTACTAGCGGGAGGCCTTAGCACAGATACGCAGTATTTT. Encoded protein: CASSLLLAGGLSTDTQYF.

V and J are TRBV6-5 and TRBJ2-7, with 9 bases fitting TRBD2. CDR3 size: 15 residues. Germline lookup yields CDR1 MNHEY and CDR2 SVGAGI. V lost 5 bases to trimming and J lost 2 bases; unmatched junction nucleotides: 7. CDR3 nucleotide sequence: TGTGCCAGCAGTAAAAGACTAGCGGATGCCTACGAGCAGTACTTC. The encoded protein is CASSKRLADAYEQYF.

This clone occurred a few times. The chain couples TRBV5-4 to TRBJ1-1; D unresolved. Germline V gene sequence: CDR1 SGHNT, CDR2 YYREEE (reference sequence). The CDR3 runs 13 residues. V lost 1 base and J 2 bases, leaving 6 bases between the germline ends. The DNA for the CDR3 is TGTGCCAGCAGCTTGTTCACAAACACTGAAGCTTTCTTT. Translation: CASSLFTNTEAFF.

This rearrangement joins TRBV2 to TRBJ1-2; 9 positions agree with TRBD1. There are 14 residues in the CDR3. After removal of 4 bases from V and 4 bases from J, the junction contained 4 bases not matched to a gene. The V gene's germline CDR1 is SNHLY and CDR2 FYNNEI. CDR3 coding DNA: TGTGCCAGCAGTGTGGACAGGGGTGGCTATGGCTACACCTTC. It codes for CASSVDRGGYGYTF.

The chain uses TRBV5-4 and TRBJ1-1, with TRBD1 as a possible D gene (5 bases). Deletions cut 4 bases from V and 4 bases from J, with 17 bases between. The germline CDR1 and CDR2 sequences are SGHNT and YYREEE (reference sequence). The CDR3 is made up of 15 amino acids. The CDR3, as DNA: TGTGCCAGCAGCGGGTGGACATCGGGGGGCACTGAAGCTTTCTTT. This gives the protein CASSGWTSGGTEAFF.

The chain combines TRBV5-1 with TRBJ2-5; the D is unclear. The ends were cut back, 3 bases at V and 2 bases at J, with 8 bases in the middle. There are 13 residues in the CDR3. Germline V lookup: CDR1 SGHRS, CDR2 YFSETQ. CDR3 residues: CASSSARQETQYF. In DNA, the CDR3 is TGCGCCAGCAGCTCGGCGAGGCAAGAGACCCAGTACTTC. The full variable domain, rest sourced from reference TRBV5-1 and TRBJ2-5, is KAGVTQTPRYLIKTRGQQVTLSCSPISGHRSVSWYQQTPGQGLQFLFEYFSETQRNKGNFPGRFSGRQFSNSRSEMNVSTLELGDSALYLCASSSARQETQYFGPGTRLLVL.

The rearrangement links TRBV29-1 to TRBJ2-1; TRBD2 aligns across 16 bases. The germline gives CDR1 SQVTM, CDR2 ANQGSEA. CDR3 length equals 20 residues. The V and J ends lost 0 bases and 9 bases, in that order; junction bases with no gene match: 17. The CDR3, as DNA: TGCAGCGTTGAAGATATTTCGTCGGGGTTGGGACTAGCGGGAGGGGGTGAGCAGTTCTTC. Amino acids: CSVEDISSGLGLAGGGEQFF.

V is TRBV6-6 and J is TRBJ2-1; D gene unclear. The V gene's germline CDR1 is MNHNY and CDR2 SVGAGI (reference sequence). The CDR3 has 13 amino acids. The V end was cut by 7 bases, the J end by 2 bases, with 9 bases between. CDR3 region: CASTVVPYNEQFF. CDR3 nucleotides: TGTGCCAGCACCGTCGTCCCCTACAATGAGCAGTTCTTC.

This clone was seen only once. The chain carries TRBV3-1 (or the pseudogene TRBV3-2) and TRBJ1-4, with 10 bases identical to TRBD1. Germline values: CDR1 LGHDT, CDR2 YNNKEL (reference sequence). The CDR3 loop spans 14 amino acids. The V gene end was trimmed by 5 bases and the J gene end by 9 bases; junction bases not matched to a gene: 6. CDR3: CASSAGTGEQKLFF. CDR3 DNA sequence: TGTGCCAGCAGCGCCGGGACAGGGGAGCAAAAACTGTTTTTT.

V usage is TRBV2 and J usage is TRBJ2-3; TRBD2 is a possible D gene (6 bases). Germline V gives CDR1 SNHLY, CDR2 FYNNEI. Trimming took 10 bases from V and 0 from J, leaving 17 bases between them. The CDR3 runs to 15 residues. The CDR3 protein is CANRLVRGSTDTQYF. For the CDR3, the DNA is TGTGCCAACCGACTAGTTCGGGGCAGCACAGATACGCAGTATTTT. Full variable domain (outside the CDR3, taken from reference TRBV2 and TRBJ2-3): EPEVTQTPSHQVTQMGQEVILRCVPISNHLYFYWYRQILGQKVEFLVSFYNNEISEKSEIFDDQFSVERPDGSNFTLKIRSTKLEDSAMYFCANRLVRGSTDTQYFGPGTRLTVL.

The chain couples TRBV27 to TRBJ2-5; tentative D call: TRBD1 (5 bases). The CDR3 runs 16 residues. Germline V gives CDR1 MNHEY, CDR2 SMNVEV (reference sequence). Trimming stripped 6 bases from V and 12 bases from J, with 29 bases between. CDR3 in amino acids: CASSLGETAQERLKYF. The CDR3 DNA follows: TGTGCCAGCAGCCTAGGTGAGACAGCTCAGGAGAGGCTCAAGTACTTC.

V usage is TRBV10-3 and J usage is TRBJ2-2; TRBD2 matches 14 bases. CDR3 length: 16 residues. Trimming at V came to 6 bases and at J to 1 base, leaving 1 base not matched to a gene. Per germline, CDR1 ENHRY and CDR2 SYGVKD. CDR3 sequence reads: CAIRGTSGRNTGELFF. The DNA for the CDR3 is TGTGCCATCAGGGGGACTAGCGGGAGGAACACCGGGGAGCTGTTTTTT.